Below, one T cell receptor (beta chain) is given with its context. The CDR3 contains 13 residues. Germline V gives CDR1 KGHSY, CDR2 FQNENV. The germline V and J ends were trimmed by 0 bases and 7 bases, with 9 bases remaining between them. Categorization into cohorts depended on clinical history that participants reported. A COVID-19 case had been met by exposed participants during the 2 weeks before study entry. The source of the sample is a study of blood T cell repertoires in COVID-19. Whole-study context: Researchers got acute and convalescent COVID-19 samples from the United States, Italy and Spain. From T cells, B-cell-depleted T cells, or PBMCs came the material, which was cDNA or gDNA.

Only in-frame clones appear in the TCRdb table, and some are missing; sequencing was by immunoSEQ multiplex PCR. The sample consists of about 260,000 clones, just under 90% of them appearing once. The sample taken for sequencing was PBMCs or T cells enriched from blood (not recorded which). The chain joins TRBV16 to TRBJ1-1, with a possible D match to TRBD1 (6 bases). This TCR derives from a man between 45 and 60 years old who had been exposed to COVID-19. CDR3 bases: TGTGCCAGCAGCCAATCAAGACAGGTTGAAGCTTTCTTT. It yields the protein CASSQSRQVEAFF.